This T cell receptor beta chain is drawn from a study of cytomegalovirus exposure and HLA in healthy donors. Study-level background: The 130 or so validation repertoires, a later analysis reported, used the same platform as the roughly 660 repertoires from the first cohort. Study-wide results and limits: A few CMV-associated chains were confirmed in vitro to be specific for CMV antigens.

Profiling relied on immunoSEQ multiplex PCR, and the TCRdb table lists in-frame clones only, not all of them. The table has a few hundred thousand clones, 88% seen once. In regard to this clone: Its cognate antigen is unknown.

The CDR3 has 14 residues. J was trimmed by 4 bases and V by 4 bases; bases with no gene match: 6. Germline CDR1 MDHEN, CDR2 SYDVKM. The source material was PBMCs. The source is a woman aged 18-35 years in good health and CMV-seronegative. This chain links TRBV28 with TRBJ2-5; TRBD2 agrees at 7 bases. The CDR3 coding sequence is TGTGCCAGCAGTTGGGGGGGATCGGGAGAGACCCAGTACTTC. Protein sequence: CASSWGGSGETQYF.